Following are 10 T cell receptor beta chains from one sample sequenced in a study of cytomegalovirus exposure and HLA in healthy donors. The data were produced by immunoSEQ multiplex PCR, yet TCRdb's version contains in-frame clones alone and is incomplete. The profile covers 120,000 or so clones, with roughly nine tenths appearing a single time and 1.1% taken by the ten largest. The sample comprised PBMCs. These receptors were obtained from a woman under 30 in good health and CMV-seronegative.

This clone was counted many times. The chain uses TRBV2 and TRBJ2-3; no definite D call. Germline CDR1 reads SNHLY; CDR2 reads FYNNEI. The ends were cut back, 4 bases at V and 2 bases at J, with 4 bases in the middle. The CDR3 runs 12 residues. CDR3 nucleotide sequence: TGTGCCAGCAGTGGAGACACAGATACGCAGTATTTT. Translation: CASSGDTDTQYF. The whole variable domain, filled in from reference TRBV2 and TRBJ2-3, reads EPEVTQTPSHQVTQMGQEVILRCVPISNHLYFYWYRQILGQKVEFLVSFYNNEISEKSEIFDDQFSVERPDGSNFTLKIRSTKLEDSAMYFCASSGDTDTQYFGPGTRLTVL.

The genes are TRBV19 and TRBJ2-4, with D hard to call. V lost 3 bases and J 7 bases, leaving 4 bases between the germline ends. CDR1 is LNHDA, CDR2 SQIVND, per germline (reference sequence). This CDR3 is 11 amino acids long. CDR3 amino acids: CASSIGNIQYF. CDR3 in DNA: TGTGCCAGTAGTATCGGGAACATTCAGTACTTC.

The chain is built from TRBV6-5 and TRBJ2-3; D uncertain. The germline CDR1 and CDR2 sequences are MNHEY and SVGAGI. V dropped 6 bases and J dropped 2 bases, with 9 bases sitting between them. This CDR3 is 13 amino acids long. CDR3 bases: TGTGCCAGCAGGGCGACAACCACAGATACGCAGTATTTT. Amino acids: CASRATTTDTQYF.

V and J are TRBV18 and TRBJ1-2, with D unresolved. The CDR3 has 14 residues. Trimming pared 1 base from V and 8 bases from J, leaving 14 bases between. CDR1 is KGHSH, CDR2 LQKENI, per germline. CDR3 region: CASSPQSTSQGYTF. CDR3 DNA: TGTGCCAGCTCACCACAGTCGACATCGCAGGGCTACACCTTC.

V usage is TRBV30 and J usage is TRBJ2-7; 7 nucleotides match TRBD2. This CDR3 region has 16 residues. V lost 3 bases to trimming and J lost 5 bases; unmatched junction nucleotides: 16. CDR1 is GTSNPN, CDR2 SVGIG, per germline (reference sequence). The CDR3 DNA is TGTGCCTGGAGCCTGGGGGGGGGTGTTGGGCTCCACGAGCAGTACGTC. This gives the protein CAWSLGGGVGLHEQYV.

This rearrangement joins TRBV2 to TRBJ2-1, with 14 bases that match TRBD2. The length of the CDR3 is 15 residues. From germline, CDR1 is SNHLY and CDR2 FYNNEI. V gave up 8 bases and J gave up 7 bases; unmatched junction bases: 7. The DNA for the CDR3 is TGTGCCAGCCAAGGGACTAGCGGGAGAGGGAATGAGCAGTTCTTC. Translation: CASQGTSGRGNEQFF.

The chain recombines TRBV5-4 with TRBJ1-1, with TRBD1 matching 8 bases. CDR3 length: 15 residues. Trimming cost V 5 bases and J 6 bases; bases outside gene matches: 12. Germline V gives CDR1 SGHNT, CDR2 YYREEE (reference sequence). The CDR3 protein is CASSFTTGVTAEAFF. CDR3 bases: TGTGCCAGCAGTTTTACGACAGGGGTAACCGCTGAAGCTTTCTTT.

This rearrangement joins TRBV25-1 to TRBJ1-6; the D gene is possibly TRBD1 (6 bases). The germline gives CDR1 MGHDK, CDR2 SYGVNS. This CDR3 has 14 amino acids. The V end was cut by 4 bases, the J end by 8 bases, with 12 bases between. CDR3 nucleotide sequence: TGTGCCAGCAGTGCCCCTCCAGGGGATTCACCCCTCCACTTT. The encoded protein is CASSAPPGDSPLHF.

CDR3 DNA: TGTGCCAGCAGCTTGGGTGCGTCTAGCGGGATCGGATCATACAATGAGCAGTTCTTC. Translated: CASSLGASSGIGSYNEQFF. This sequence joins TRBV5-6 and TRBJ2-1, with TRBD2 matching over 9 bases. Unmatched junction bases numbered 14, after V lost 0 bases and J lost 4 bases. The germline V gene encodes CDR1 SGHDT and CDR2 YYEEEE. The CDR3 has 19 amino acids.

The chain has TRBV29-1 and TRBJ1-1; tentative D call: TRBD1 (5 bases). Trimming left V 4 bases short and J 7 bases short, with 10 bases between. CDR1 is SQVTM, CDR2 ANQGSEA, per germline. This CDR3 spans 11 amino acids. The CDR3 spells CSVAPGREAFF. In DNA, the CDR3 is TGCAGCGTTGCCCCAGGGCGTGAAGCTTTCTTT.